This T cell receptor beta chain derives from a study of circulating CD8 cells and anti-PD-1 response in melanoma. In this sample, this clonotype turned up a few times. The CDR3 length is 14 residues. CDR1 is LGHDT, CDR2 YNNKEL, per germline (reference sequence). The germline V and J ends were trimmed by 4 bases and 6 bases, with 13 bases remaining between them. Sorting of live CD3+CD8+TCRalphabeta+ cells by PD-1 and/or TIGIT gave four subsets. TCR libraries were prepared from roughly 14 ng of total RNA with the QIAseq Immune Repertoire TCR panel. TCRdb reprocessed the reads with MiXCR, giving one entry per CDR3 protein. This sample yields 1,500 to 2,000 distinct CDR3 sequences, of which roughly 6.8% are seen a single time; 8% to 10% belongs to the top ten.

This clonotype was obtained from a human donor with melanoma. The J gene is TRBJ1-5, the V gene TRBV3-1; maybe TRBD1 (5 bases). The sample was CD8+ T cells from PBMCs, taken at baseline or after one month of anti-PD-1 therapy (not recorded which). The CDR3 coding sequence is TGTGCCAGCAGCCCGGGACGAACTCTTCAGCCCCAGCATTTT. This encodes CASSPGRTLQPQHF.